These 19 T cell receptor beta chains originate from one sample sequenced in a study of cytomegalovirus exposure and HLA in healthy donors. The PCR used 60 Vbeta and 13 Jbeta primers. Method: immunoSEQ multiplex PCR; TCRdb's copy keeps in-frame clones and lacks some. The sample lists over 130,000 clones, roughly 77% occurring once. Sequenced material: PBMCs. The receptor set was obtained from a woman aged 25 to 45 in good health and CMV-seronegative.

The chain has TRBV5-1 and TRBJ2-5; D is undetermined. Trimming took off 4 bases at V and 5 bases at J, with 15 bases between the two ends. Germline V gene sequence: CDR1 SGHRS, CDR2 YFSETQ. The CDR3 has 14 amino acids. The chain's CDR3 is CASSAGSPVETQYF. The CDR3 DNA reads TGCGCCAGCAGCGCCGGGTCCCCAGTTGAGACCCAGTACTTC.

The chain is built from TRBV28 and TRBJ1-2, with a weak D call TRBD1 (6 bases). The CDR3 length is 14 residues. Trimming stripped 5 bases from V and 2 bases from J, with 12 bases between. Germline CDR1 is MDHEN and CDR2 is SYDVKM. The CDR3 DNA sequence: TGTGCCAGCAGTCCGGGACAAAAGAACTATGGCTACACCTTC. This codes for CASSPGQKNYGYTF.

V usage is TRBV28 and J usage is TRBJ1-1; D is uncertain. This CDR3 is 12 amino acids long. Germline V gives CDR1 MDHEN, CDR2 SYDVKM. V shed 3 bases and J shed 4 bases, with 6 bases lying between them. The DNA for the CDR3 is TGTGCCAGCAGTTTGGAGAGCACTGAAGCTTTCTTT. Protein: CASSLESTEAFF.

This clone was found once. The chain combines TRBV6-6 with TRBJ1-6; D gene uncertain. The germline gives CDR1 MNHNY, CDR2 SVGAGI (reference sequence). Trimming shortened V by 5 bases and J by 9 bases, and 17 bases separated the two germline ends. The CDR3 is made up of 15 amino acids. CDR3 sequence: CASSRKQRSGSPLHF. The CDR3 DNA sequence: TGTGCCAGCAGTCGAAAACAGCGGTCGGGTTCACCCCTCCACTTT.

The CDR3 sequence is CASRIGQGENEKLFF. In nucleotides, the CDR3 is TGCGCCAGCAGAATCGGACAGGGAGAAAATGAAAAACTGTTTTTT. The V gene is TRBV5-1, the J gene TRBJ1-4, with TRBD1 matching over 8 bases. The CDR3 consists of 15 residues. The V gene end was trimmed by 5 bases and the J gene end by 5 bases; junction bases not matched to a gene: 8. Germline V gene sequence: CDR1 SGHRS, CDR2 YFSETQ.

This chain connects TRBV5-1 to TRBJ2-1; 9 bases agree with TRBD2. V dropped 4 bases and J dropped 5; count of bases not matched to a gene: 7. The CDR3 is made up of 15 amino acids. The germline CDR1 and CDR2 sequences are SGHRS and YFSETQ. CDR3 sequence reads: CASSLAGREHNEQFF. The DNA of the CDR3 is TGCGCCAGCAGCCTAGCGGGGCGGGAGCACAATGAGCAGTTCTTC.

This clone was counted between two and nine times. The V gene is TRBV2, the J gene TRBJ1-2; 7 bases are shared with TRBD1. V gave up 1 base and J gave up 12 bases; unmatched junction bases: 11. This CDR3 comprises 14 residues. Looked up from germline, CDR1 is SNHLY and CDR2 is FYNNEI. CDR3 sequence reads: CASSEGTGLIGHTF. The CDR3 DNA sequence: TGTGCCAGCAGTGAAGGGACAGGCTTAATTGGACACACCTTC.

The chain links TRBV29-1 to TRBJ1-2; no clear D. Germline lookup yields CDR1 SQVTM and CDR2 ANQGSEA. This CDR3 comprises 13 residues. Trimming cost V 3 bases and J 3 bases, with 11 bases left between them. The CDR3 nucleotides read TGCAGCGTTGAGCTGACTGGGTACTATGGCTACACCTTC. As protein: CSVELTGYYGYTF.

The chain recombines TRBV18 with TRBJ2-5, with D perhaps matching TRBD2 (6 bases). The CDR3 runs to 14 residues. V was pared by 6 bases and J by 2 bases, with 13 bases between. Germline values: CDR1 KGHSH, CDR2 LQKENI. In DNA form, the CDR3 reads TGTGCCAGCTCCCCCCAGGCGGGGCAAGAGACCCAGTACTTC. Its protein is CASSPQAGQETQYF.

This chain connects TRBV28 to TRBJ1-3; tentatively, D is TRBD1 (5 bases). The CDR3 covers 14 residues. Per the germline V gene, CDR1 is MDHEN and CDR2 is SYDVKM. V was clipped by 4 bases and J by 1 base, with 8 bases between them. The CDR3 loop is CASSSGESGNTIYF. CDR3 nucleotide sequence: TGTGCCAGCAGTTCGGGGGAGTCTGGAAACACCATATATTTT.

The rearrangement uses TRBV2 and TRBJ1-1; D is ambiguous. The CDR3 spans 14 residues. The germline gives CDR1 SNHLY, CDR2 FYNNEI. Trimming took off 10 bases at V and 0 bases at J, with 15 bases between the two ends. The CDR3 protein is CATGGQNLNTEAFF. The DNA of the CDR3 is TGTGCCACCGGAGGGCAGAATTTGAACACTGAAGCTTTCTTT.

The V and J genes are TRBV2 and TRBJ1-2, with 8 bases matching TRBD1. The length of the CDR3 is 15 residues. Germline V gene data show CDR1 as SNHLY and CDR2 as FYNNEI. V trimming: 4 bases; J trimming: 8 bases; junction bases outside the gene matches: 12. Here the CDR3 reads CASSAHGQGSKGYTF. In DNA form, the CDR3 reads TGTGCCAGCAGTGCCCACGGACAGGGTTCGAAAGGCTACACCTTC.

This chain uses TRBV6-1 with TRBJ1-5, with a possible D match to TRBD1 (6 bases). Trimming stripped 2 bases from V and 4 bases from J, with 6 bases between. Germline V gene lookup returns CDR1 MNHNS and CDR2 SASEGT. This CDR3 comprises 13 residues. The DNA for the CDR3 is TGTGCCAGCAGTGAAAGGGGGAATCAGCCCCAGCATTTT. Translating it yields CASSERGNQPQHF.

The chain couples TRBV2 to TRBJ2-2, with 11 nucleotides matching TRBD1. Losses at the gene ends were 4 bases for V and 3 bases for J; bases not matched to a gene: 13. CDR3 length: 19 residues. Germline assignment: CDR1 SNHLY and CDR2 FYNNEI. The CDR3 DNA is TGTGCCAGCAGTGGGGGTGGACAGGGGGCTGATGGTTACACCGGGGAGCTGTTTTTT. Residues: CASSGGGQGADGYTGELFF.

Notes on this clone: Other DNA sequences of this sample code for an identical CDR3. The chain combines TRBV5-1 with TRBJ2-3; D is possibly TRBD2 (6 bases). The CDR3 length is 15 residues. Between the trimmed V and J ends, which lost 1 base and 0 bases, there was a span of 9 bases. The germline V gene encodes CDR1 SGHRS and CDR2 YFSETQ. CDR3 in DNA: TGCGCCAGCAGCTTGTCCGGGACTAGCACAGATACGCAGTATTTT. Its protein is CASSLSGTSTDTQYF. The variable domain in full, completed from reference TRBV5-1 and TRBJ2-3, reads KAGVTQTPRYLIKTRGQQVTLSCSPISGHRSVSWYQQTPGQGLQFLFEYFSETQRNKGNFPGRFSGRQFSNSRSEMNVSTLELGDSALYLCASSLSGTSTDTQYFGPGTRLTVL.

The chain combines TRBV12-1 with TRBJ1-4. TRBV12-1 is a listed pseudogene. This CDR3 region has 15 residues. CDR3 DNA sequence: TGTGCCAGCAGCTTTGACCCTCGACTAGGGGAAAAACTGTTTTTT. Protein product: CASSFDPRLGEKLFF.

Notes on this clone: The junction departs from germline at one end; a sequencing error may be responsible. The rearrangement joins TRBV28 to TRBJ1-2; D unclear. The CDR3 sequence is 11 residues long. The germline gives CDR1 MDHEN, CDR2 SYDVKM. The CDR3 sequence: CASSFLQDSVF. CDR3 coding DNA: TGTGCCAGCAGTTTTCTGCAGGACTCGGTCTTC.

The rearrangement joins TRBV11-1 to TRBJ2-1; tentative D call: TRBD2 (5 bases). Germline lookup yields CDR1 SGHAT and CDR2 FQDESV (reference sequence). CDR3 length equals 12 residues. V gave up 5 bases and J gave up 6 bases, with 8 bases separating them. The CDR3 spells CASSPGSNEQFF. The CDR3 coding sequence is TGTGCCAGCAGCCCGGGGTCCAATGAGCAGTTCTTC.

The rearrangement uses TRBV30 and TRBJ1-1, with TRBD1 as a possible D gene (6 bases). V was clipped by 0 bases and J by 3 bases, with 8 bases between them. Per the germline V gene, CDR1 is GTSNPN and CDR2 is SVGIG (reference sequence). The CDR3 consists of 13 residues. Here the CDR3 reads CAWSVYRDTEAFF. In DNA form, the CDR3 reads TGTGCCTGGAGTGTATACAGGGACACTGAAGCTTTCTTT. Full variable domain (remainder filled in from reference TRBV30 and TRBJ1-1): SQTIHQWPATLVQPVGSPLSLECTVEGTSNPNLYWYRQAAGRGLQLLFYSVGIGQISSEVPQNLSASRPQDRQFILSSKKLLLSDSGFYLCAWSVYRDTEAFFGQGTRLTVV.